This TCR beta chain was sequenced in a study of T cells in Graves' hyperthyroidism and ophthalmopathy. RNA transcripts served as the template for amplifying TCR beta CDR3 regions. The HTBI primer set served for first-round RT-PCR of the TCR CDR3. TCRdb reprocessed the multiplex PCR reads with MiXCR, giving one entry per CDR3 protein. The sample yields roughly 720,000 distinct CDR3 sequences, approximately 15% seen once. Whole-study findings and limits: Most thyroid clonotypes with frequency above 0.001 were detected in blood.

There are a few counts of this clonotype. Its antigen is not known. Diagnoses were established using clinical symptoms, serum thyroxine and TRAb, thyroid ultrasound and orbital computed tomography. The trim removed 5 bases at V and 7 bases at J, leaving 10 bases unmatched. CDR1 is MNHNS, CDR2 SASEGT, per germline. The CDR3 runs to 14 residues. The TCR sequence derives from a man aged 45-65 years with Graves' hyperthyroidism. This chain links TRBV6-1 with TRBJ2-5, with 7 nucleotides matching TRBD2. Sequenced sample: blood. The chain's CDR3 is CASSSLVGRVTQYF. The DNA of the CDR3 is TGTGCCAGCAGTTCGCTAGTTGGGAGGGTGACCCAGTACTTC.